The sequence of this TCR beta chain was determined in a study of radiation and T cells in renal cell carcinoma. Described time point: blood 2 weeks post-SBRT. The treatment is: 15 Gy SBRT to primary tumor, nephrectomy 4 weeks later. The ends lost 6 bases at V and 2 bases at J; junction bases unmatched: 3. The length of the CDR3 is 14 residues. Germline CDR1 reads MNHNS; CDR2 reads SASEGT. TCRdb's table, derived via immunoSEQ multiplex PCR, lists solely in-frame clones and lacks some. The top ten clones hold approximately 2% of a sample with 120,000 or so clones, approximately 78% of them seen once. This clone was seen just once.

The J gene is TRBJ2-2, the V gene TRBV6-1; 7 bases agree with TRBD1. The clonotype comes from a woman aged 60-70 years with renal cell carcinoma. The sequencing here drew on blood, taken from a patient whose treatment included radiotherapy and nephrectomy. The CDR3 loop is CASSGTVNTGELFF. The CDR3 DNA follows: TGTGCCAGCAGCGGGACAGTAAACACCGGGGAGCTGTTTTTT.